Presented here are 26 T cell receptor beta chains from one specimen sequenced in a study of cytomegalovirus exposure and HLA in healthy donors. The PCR used 60 Vbeta and 13 Jbeta primers. The assay was immunoSEQ multiplex PCR, and TCRdb's table has in-frame clones only and misses some. Of under 170,000 clones in the sample, under 75% were seen once. Sequenced material: PBMCs. The origin of the receptors is a woman aged 55-69 years in good health and CMV-seropositive.

The chain joins TRBV5-4 to TRBJ2-3; 8 positions match TRBD2. CDR3 size: 16 residues. V lost 0 bases and J lost 3; bases outside the gene matches: 6. CDR1 SGHNT and CDR2 YYREEE come from the germline V gene (reference sequence). The CDR3, as DNA: TGTGCCAGCAGCTTGGCGGGAGGGACCAGAACAGATACGCAGTATTTT. Translated: CASSLAGGTRTDTQYF. The full variable domain, rest sourced from reference TRBV5-4 and TRBJ2-3, is ETGVTQSPTHLIKTRGQQVTLRCSSQSGHNTVSWYQQALGQGPQFIFQYYREEENGRGNFPPRFSGLQFPNYSSELNVNALELDDSALYLCASSLAGGTRTDTQYFGPGTRLTVL.

This clone was found once. This chain links TRBV19 with TRBJ2-2; 8 bases align to TRBD2. There are 16 residues in the CDR3. With 3 bases clipped from V and 3 bases from J, the junction kept 6 bases outside the gene matches. Germline loops: CDR1 LNHDA, CDR2 SQIVND (reference sequence). The CDR3 spells CASSMGLAGYTGELFF. The DNA of the CDR3 is TGTGCCAGTAGTATGGGTCTAGCGGGTTACACCGGGGAGCTGTTTTTT.

The genes are TRBV12-5 and TRBJ2-2; the D gene is possibly TRBD2 (5 bases). The CDR3 totals 13 residues. V was cut by 7 bases and J by 2 bases, with 8 bases left in between. Germline CDR1 is LGHNT and CDR2 is FRNRAP. In DNA, the CDR3 is TGTGCTAGTGCGGACTCAAACACCGGGGAGCTGTTTTTT. Its translation: CASADSNTGELFF. Filled out from reference TRBV12-5 and TRBJ2-2, the complete variable domain reads DARVTQTPRHKVTEMGQEVTMRCQPILGHNTVFWYRQTMMQGLELLAYFRNRAPLDDSGMPKDRFSAEMPDATLATLKIQPSEPRDSAVYFCASADSNTGELFFGEGSRLTVL.

This sequence joins TRBV6-5 and TRBJ2-2, with TRBD2 as a possible D gene (6 bases). Germline V lookup: CDR1 MNHEY, CDR2 SVGAGI. Trimming took 5 bases from V and 0 from J, leaving 10 bases between them. The CDR3 sequence is 15 residues long. Written as DNA, the CDR3 is TGTGCCAGCAGTCCTAGCGTCGCGAACACCGGGGAGCTGTTTTTT. Its protein product is CASSPSVANTGELFF.

The chain uses TRBV6-6 and TRBJ1-1; D is uncertain. The CDR3 extends over 14 amino acids. Deletions cut 2 bases from V and 1 base from J, with 8 bases between. Germline V gene data show CDR1 as MNHNY and CDR2 as SVGAGI (reference sequence). The CDR3 loop reads CASSYGQWNTEAFF. The DNA for the CDR3 is TGTGCCAGCAGTTACGGGCAGTGGAACACTGAAGCTTTCTTT.

This clone was seen a few times. The rearrangement joins TRBV7-6 to TRBJ2-3, with D possibly being TRBD2 (5 bases). Per the germline V gene, CDR1 is SGHVS and CDR2 is FNYEAQ. V dropped 1 base and J dropped 0 bases, with 11 bases sitting between them. The CDR3 spans 16 residues. Written as DNA, the CDR3 is TGTGCCAGCAGCTTAGGAGGGCGTTTCAGCACAGATACGCAGTATTTT. It encodes CASSLGGRFSTDTQYF.

This clone occurred a few times. V gene TRBV27 combines with J gene TRBJ2-7; the match to TRBD2 covers 10 bases. CDR1 and CDR2 from the germline V gene are MNHEY and SMNVEV (reference sequence). This CDR3 spans 16 amino acids. V was pared by 4 bases and J by 0 bases, with 6 bases of the junction left unmatched. In DNA, the CDR3 is TGTGCCAGCAGTTCGAGTAGCGGGAGGTTCTCCTACGAGCAGTACTTC. Translated, it gives CASSSSSGRFSYEQYF.

The V and J genes are TRBV19 and TRBJ1-1, with TRBD1 matching 7 bases. Germline V gene lookup returns CDR1 LNHDA and CDR2 SQIVND (reference sequence). V shed 7 bases, J shed 6 bases, and the junction held 14 bases outside the gene matches. The CDR3 sequence is 15 residues long. CDR3 nucleotides: TGTGCCAGTACCCTCCAGATCCGGACAGGCGCTGAAGCTTTCTTT. It is translated as CASTLQIRTGAEAFF.

This clone showed up just a few times. The chain has TRBV27 and TRBJ2-7; the D gene is possibly TRBD2 (6 bases). V lost 6 bases, J lost 5 bases, and 23 bases lay in between. The germline V gene has CDR1 MNHEY and CDR2 SMNVEV (reference sequence). The CDR3 sequence is 16 residues long. CDR3 protein: CASSSPSRAGYHEQYF. The CDR3 nucleotides are TGTGCCAGCAGCTCACCCTCTAGGGCGGGATACCACGAGCAGTACTTC.

V gene TRBV25-1 combines with J gene TRBJ2-1; TRBD1 matches at 8 bases. Germline CDR1 MGHDK, CDR2 SYGVNS. Losses at the gene ends were 1 base for V and 4 bases for J; bases not matched to a gene: 6. The CDR3 covers 16 residues. CDR3 region: CASSESRGLQYNEQFF. DNA for the CDR3: TGTGCCAGCAGTGAATCCAGGGGGCTACAGTACAATGAGCAGTTCTTC.

The sample holds a few counts of this clone. The chain uses TRBV19 and TRBJ1-2, with 9 bases that match TRBD1. V was clipped by 7 bases and J by 8 bases; unmatched bases: 11. CDR1 and CDR2 from the germline V gene are LNHDA and SQIVND (reference sequence). CDR3 length: 14 amino acids. The CDR3 DNA reads TGTGCCAGTATTTCGGGACAGGGTGGGAGAGGCTACACCTTC. It encodes CASISGQGGRGYTF.

The chain couples TRBV20-1 to TRBJ2-1; TRBD2 might be the D (5 bases). V was pared by 4 bases and J by 12 bases, with 13 bases between. This CDR3 spans 11 amino acids. Germline V gene lookup returns CDR1 DFQATT and CDR2 SNEGSKA (reference sequence). CDR3 in amino acids: CSATWEFRQFF. CDR3 in DNA: TGCAGTGCTACTTGGGAGTTCCGGCAGTTCTTC.

The J gene is TRBJ1-5, the V gene TRBV28, with 8 bases aligning to TRBD1. With V trimmed by 2 bases and J by 5 bases, 5 bases remained unmatched. Per the germline V gene, CDR1 is MDHEN and CDR2 is SYDVKM. There are 15 residues in the CDR3. The CDR3 nucleotides are TGTGCCAGCAGTTTAATGACAGGGGTGGATCAGCCCCAGCATTTT. It translates to CASSLMTGVDQPQHF.

The V call is TRBV9, the J call TRBJ1-2; 8 nucleotides line up with TRBD1. The CDR3 length is 15 residues. Germline V gene data show CDR1 as SGDLS and CDR2 as YYNGEE. J gave up 5 bases and V 2 bases, and 8 bases lay outside the gene matches. The CDR3 nucleotides are TGTGCCAGCAGCGTTGGGACAGGAGCGCAGTATGGCTACACCTTC. Encoded protein: CASSVGTGAQYGYTF.

V usage is TRBV7-2 and J usage is TRBJ2-3; perhaps TRBD2 as D (5 bases). CDR3 length: 13 residues. The V gene's germline CDR1 is SGHTA and CDR2 FQGNSA. V was cut by 1 base and J by 6 bases, with 8 bases left in between. Here the CDR3 DNA reads TGTGCCAGCAGCTTAGAGCGGTTGGATACGCAGTATTTT. Amino acids: CASSLERLDTQYF.

This chain links TRBV4-3 with TRBJ2-3, with D possibly being TRBD1 (5 bases). Trimming took 1 base from V and 7 from J, leaving 12 bases between them. The CDR3 length is 14 residues. CDR1 and CDR2 (germline): LGHNA, YSLEER. The CDR3 is CASSQGVGANTQYF. The CDR3 coding sequence is TGCGCCAGCAGCCAAGGGGTAGGGGCGAATACGCAGTATTTT.

V and J are TRBV4-1 and TRBJ2-1, with 7 nucleotides matching TRBD2. Per the germline V gene, CDR1 is MGHRA and CDR2 is YSYEKL. CDR3 length equals 12 residues. J gave up 13 bases and V 4 bases, and 7 bases lay outside the gene matches. CDR3 nucleotides: TGCGCCAGCAGCCCGGGAGGAACGGCCCAGTTCTTC. As protein: CASSPGGTAQFF.

The V and J genes are TRBV5-1 and TRBJ2-3, with a possible D match to TRBD2 (5 bases). Germline assignment: CDR1 SGHRS and CDR2 YFSETQ. The CDR3 totals 14 residues. V dropped 4 bases and J dropped 2 bases, with 11 bases sitting between them. DNA for the CDR3: TGCGCCAGCAGCCAAGCGGTCCTCACAGATACGCAGTATTTT. Amino acid sequence: CASSQAVLTDTQYF.

The J gene is TRBJ2-7, the V gene TRBV6-6; 10 bases are a match to TRBD1. Germline values: CDR1 MNHNY, CDR2 SVGAGI (reference sequence). This CDR3 comprises 15 residues. J gave up 6 bases and V 5 bases, and 10 bases lay outside the gene matches. CDR3 in amino acids: CASSQTGGKSSEQYF. The DNA of the CDR3 is TGTGCCAGCAGTCAGACAGGGGGCAAATCTAGCGAGCAGTACTTC.

The chain combines TRBV11-2 with TRBJ2-3; TRBD2 is a possible D gene (6 bases). V was clipped by 0 bases and J by 6 bases, with 13 bases between them. Per germline, CDR1 SGHAT and CDR2 FQNNGV. CDR3 size: 15 residues. The CDR3 sequence: CASSLEFGRSDTQYF. The CDR3, as DNA: TGTGCCAGCAGCTTAGAGTTCGGGAGAAGTGATACGCAGTATTTT.

This clone has a single count. The genes are TRBV5-1 and TRBJ2-3; perhaps TRBD1 as D (8 bases). Looked up from germline, CDR1 is SGHRS and CDR2 is YFSETQ. The CDR3 runs to 16 residues. Between the trimmed V and J ends, which lost 4 bases and 1 base, there was a span of 16 bases. The CDR3 bases are TGCGCCAGCAGCCCCGGACAGGGAGGGGGCACAGATACGCAGTATTTT. This gives the protein CASSPGQGGGTDTQYF.

The V call is TRBV9, the J call TRBJ1-6; D is perhaps TRBD1 (6 bases). This CDR3 has 14 amino acids. CDR1 SGDLS and CDR2 YYNGEE come from the germline V gene. The V end lost 0 bases, the J end lost 10 bases, and 11 bases lay between the germline ends. CDR3 DNA: TGTGCCAGCAGCGTAGAGGGGGTTTACTCACCCCTCCACTTT. Translated: CASSVEGVYSPLHF.

CDR3 sequence (DNA): TGTGCCAGTAGTATAGGGCCAGGGGGCAAGGGACAGCCCCAGCATTTT. It yields the protein CASSIGPGGKGQPQHF. The chain combines TRBV19 with TRBJ1-5; 8 bases line up with TRBD1. With V trimmed by 1 base and J by 7 bases, 9 bases remained unmatched. This CDR3 region has 16 residues. Per the germline V gene, CDR1 is LNHDA and CDR2 is SQIVND (reference sequence).

The CDR3 nucleotides are TGTGCCAGCAGGAGGGACTCCATTGCCGGGGAGCTGTTTTTT. This sequence encodes CASRRDSIAGELFF. The chain recombines TRBV6-5 with TRBJ2-2, with a weak D call TRBD2 (6 bases). Looked up from germline, CDR1 is MNHEY and CDR2 is SVGAGI. V lost 6 bases and J 6 bases, leaving 14 bases between the germline ends. The CDR3 covers 14 residues.

The chain combines TRBV6-5 with TRBJ1-2; D is unresolved. Germline CDR1 is MNHEY and CDR2 is SVGAGI. The CDR3 contains 13 residues. Trimming stripped 6 bases from V and 2 bases from J, with 10 bases between. The CDR3 spells CASSPQRNYGYTF. In DNA, the CDR3 is TGTGCCAGCAGCCCACAGCGGAACTATGGCTACACCTTC.

This sequence joins TRBV2 and TRBJ1-2, with D uncertain. CDR1 and CDR2 (germline): SNHLY, FYNNEI. This CDR3 is 18 amino acids long. V was cut by 0 bases and J by 0 bases, with 17 bases left in between. CDR3 sequence (DNA): TGTGCCAGCAGTGAAGCGCTTGGCCTACGGGAATCTAACTATGGCTACACCTTC. Its translation: CASSEALGLRESNYGYTF.